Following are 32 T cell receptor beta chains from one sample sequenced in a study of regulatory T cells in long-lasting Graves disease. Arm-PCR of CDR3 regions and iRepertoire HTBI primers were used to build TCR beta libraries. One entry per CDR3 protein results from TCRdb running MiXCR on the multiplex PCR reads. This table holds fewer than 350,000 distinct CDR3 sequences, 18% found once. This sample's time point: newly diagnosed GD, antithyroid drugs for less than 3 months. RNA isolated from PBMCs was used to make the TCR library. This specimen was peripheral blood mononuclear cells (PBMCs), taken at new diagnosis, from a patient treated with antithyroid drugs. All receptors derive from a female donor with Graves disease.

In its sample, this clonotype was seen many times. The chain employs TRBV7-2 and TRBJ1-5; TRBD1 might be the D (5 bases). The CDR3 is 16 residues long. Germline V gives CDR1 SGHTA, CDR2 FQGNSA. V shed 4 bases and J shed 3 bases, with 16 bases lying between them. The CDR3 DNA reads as TGTGCCAGCAGCTCATTTCCGGGACTCTCCAATCAGCCCCAGCATTTT. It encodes CASSSFPGLSNQPQHF.

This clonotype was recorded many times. The DNA for the CDR3 is TGCAGCGTTGATCCTCGGGAGGGGCCGCTTGGCGGGGGCAGTGAGCAGTTCTTC. It translates to CSVDPREGPLGGGSEQFF. The rearrangement uses TRBV29-1 and TRBJ2-1, with 8 nucleotides matching TRBD2. The CDR3 length is 18 residues. The trim removed 3 bases at V and 9 bases at J, leaving 22 bases unmatched. Per germline, CDR1 SQVTM and CDR2 ANQGSEA.

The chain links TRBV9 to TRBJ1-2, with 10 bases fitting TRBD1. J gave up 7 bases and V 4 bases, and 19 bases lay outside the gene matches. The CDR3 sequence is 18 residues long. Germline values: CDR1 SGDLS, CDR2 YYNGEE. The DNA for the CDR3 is TGTGCCAGCAGCCACCCAGATCGGACAGGGGGGGAAGAATTTGGCTACACCTTC. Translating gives CASSHPDRTGGEEFGYTF.

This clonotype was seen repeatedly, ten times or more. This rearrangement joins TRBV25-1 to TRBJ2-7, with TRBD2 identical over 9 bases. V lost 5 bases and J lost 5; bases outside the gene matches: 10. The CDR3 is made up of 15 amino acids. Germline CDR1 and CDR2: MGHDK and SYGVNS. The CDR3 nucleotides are TGTGCCAGCAGTAAAGCGGGAGGACCCGGGAACGAGCAGTACTTC. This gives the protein CASSKAGGPGNEQYF.

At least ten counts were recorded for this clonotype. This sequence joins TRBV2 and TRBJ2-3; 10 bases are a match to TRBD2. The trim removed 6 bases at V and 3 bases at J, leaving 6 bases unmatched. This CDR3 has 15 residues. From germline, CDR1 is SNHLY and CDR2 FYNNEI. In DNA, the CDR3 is TGTGCCAGCAGGCTAGAAGCGGGAGGGACAGATACGCAGTATTTT. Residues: CASRLEAGGTDTQYF.

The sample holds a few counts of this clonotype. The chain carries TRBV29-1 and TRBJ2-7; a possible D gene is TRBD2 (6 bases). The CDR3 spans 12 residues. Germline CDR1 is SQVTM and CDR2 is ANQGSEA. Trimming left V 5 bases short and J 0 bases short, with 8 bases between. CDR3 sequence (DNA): TGCAGCGTTAGGACTAACTCCTACGAGCAGTACTTC. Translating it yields CSVRTNSYEQYF.

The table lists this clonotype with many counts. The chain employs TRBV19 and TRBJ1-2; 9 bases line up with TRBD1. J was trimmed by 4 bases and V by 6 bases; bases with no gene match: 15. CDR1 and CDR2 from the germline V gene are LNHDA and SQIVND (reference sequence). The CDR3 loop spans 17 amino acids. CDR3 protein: CASSHPGQGQVAYGYTF. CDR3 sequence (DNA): TGTGCCAGTAGCCACCCGGGACAGGGACAGGTGGCCTATGGCTACACCTTC.

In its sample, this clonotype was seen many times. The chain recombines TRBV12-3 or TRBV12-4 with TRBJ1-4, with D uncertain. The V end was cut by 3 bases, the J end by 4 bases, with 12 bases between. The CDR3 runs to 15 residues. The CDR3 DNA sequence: TGTGCCAGCAGTTTCCGGAATAGCAATAATGAAAAACTGTTTTTT. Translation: CASSFRNSNNEKLFF.

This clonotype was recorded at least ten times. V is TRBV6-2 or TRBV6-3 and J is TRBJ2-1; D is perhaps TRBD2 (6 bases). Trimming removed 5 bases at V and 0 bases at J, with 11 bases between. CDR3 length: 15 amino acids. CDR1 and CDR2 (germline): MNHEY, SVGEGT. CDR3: CASSPAGSSYNEQFF. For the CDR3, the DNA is TGTGCCAGCAGTCCAGCGGGTAGCTCCTACAATGAGCAGTTCTTC.

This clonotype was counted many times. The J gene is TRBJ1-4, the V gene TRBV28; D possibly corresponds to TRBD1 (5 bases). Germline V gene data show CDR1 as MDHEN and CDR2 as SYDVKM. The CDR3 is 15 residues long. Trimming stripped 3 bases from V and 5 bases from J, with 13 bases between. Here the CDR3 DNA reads TGTGCCAGCAGTTTGCGGGGAGGGGTAAATGAAAAACTGTTTTTT. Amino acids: CASSLRGGVNEKLFF.

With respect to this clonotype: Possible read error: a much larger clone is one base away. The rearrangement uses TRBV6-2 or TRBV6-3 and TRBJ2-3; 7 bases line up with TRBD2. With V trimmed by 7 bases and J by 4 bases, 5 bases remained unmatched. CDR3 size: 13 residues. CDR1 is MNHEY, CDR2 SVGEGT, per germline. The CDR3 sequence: CASNSGTPDTQYF. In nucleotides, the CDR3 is TGTGCCAGCAACAGCGGGACCCCAGATACGCAGTATTTT.

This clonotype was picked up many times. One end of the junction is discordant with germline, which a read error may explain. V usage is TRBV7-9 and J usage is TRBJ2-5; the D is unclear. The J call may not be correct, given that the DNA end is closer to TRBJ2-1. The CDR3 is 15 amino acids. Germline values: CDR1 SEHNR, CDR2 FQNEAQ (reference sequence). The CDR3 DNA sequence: TGTGCCAGCACCTTAACCGGGCTAAACGACAATGAGCAGTTCTTC. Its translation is CASTLTGLNDNEQFF.

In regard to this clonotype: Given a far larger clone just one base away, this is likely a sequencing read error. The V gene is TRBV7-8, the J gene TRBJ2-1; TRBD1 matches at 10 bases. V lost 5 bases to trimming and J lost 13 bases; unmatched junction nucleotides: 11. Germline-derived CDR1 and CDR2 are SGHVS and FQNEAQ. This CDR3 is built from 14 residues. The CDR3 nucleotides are TGTGCCAGCAGCGCCGGGACAGGGGAGGAGACCCAGTTCTTC. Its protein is CASSAGTGEETQFF.

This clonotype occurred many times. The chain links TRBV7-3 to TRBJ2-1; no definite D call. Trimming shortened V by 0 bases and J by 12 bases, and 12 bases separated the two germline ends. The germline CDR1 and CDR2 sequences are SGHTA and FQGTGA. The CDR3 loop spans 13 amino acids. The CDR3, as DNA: TGTGCCAGCAGCTTAACTGGTTCTGGGTTGCAGTTCTTC. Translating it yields CASSLTGSGLQFF.

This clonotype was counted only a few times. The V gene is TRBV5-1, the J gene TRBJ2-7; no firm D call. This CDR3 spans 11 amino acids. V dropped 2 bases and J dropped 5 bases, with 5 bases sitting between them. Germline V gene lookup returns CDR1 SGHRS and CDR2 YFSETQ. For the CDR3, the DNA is TGCGCCAGCAGCTTTGAGAACGAGCAGTACTTC. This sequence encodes CASSFENEQYF.

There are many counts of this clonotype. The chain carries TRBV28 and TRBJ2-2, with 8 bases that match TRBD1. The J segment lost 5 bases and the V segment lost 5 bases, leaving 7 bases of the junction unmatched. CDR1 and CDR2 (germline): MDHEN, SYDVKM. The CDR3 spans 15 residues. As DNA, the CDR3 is TGTGCCAGCAGTCCGGGACAGGCTCTTACCGGGGAGCTGTTTTTT. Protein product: CASSPGQALTGELFF.

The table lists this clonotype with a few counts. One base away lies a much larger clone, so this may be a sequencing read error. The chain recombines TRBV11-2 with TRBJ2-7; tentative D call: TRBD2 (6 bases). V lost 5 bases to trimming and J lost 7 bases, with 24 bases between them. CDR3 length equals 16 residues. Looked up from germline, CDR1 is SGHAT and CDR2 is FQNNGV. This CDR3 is CASSPLGGRGFGEQYF. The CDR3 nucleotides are TGTGCCAGCAGCCCCCTGGGGGGACGGGGCTTTGGGGAGCAGTACTTC. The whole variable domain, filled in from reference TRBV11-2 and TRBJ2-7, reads EAGVAQSPRYKIIEKRQSVAFWCNPISGHATLYWYQQILGQGPKLLIQFQNNGVVDDSQLPKDRFSAERLKGVDSTLKIQPAKLEDSAVYLCASSPLGGRGFGEQYFGPGTRLTVT.

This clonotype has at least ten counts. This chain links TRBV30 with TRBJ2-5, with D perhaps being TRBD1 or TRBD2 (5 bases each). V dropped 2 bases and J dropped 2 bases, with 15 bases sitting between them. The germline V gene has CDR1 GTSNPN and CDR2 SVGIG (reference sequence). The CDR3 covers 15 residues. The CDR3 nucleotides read TGTGCCTGGAGTCTCGCTCACGGGGCTCAAGAGACCCAGTACTTC. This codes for CAWSLAHGAQETQYF.

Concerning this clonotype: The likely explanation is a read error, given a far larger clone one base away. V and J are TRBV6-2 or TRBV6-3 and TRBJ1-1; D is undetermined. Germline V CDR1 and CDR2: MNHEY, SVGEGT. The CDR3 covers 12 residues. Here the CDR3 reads CASSSVNTEALF. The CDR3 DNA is TGTGCCAGCAGTTCAGTGAACACTGAAGCTCTCTTT.

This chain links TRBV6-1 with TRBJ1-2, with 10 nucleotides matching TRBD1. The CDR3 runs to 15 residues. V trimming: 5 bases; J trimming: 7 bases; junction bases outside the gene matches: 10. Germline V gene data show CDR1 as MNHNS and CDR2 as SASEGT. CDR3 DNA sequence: TGTGCCAGCAGTAGGCCGGGACAGGGGAAGGGTGGCTACACCTTC. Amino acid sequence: CASSRPGQGKGGYTF.

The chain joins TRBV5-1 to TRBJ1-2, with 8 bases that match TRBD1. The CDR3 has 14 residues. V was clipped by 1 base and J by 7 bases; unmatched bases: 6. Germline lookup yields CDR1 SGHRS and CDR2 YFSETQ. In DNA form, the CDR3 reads TGCGCCAGCAGCTTGTTCGCAGGGGGCCGTGGCTACACCTTC. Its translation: CASSLFAGGRGYTF.

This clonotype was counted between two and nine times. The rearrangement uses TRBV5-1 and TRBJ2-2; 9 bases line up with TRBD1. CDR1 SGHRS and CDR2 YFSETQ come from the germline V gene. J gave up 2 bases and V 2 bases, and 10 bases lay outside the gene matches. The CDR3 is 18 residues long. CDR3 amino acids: CASSLMTGGAANTGELFF. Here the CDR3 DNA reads TGCGCCAGCAGCTTAATGACAGGGGGGGCCGCAAACACCGGGGAGCTGTTTTTT. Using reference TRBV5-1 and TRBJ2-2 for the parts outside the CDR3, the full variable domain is KAGVTQTPRYLIKTRGQQVTLSCSPISGHRSVSWYQQTPGQGLQFLFEYFSETQRNKGNFPGRFSGRQFSNSRSEMNVSTLELGDSALYLCASSLMTGGAANTGELFFGEGSRLTVL.

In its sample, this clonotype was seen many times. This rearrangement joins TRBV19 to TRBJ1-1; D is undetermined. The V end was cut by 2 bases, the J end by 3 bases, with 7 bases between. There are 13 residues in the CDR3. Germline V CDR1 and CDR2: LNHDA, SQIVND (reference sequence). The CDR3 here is CASSILEDTEAFF. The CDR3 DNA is TGTGCCAGTAGTATACTGGAAGACACTGAAGCTTTCTTT.

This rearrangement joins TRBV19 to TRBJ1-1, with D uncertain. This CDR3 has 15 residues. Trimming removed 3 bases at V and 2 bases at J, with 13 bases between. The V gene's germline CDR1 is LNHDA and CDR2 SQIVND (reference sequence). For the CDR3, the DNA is TGTGCCAGTAGTATTTCGGGAGCGTTCAACACTGAAGCTTTCTTT. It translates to CASSISGAFNTEAFF.

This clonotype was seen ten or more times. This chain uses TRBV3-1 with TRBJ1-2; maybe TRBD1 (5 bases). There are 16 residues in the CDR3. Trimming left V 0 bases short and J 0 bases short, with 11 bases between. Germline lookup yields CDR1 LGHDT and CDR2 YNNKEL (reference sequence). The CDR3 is CASSQDFGQSNYGYTF. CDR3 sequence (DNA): TGTGCCAGCAGCCAAGATTTCGGACAATCTAACTATGGCTACACCTTC.

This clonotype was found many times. CDR3: CASSLAGTGRDEQYF. In DNA form, the CDR3 reads TGTGCCAGCAGTTTAGCCGGGACAGGGCGGGACGAGCAGTACTTC. The chain employs TRBV12-3 or TRBV12-4 and TRBJ2-7; TRBD1 aligns across 9 bases. CDR3 length: 15 amino acids. V shed 0 bases and J 5 bases; nucleotides not matched to a gene: 5.

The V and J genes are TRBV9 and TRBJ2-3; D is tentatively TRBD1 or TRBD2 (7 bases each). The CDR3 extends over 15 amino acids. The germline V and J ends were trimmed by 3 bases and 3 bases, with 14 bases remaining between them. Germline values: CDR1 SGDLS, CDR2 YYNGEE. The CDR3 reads CASSEARGGTDTQYF. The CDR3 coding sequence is TGTGCCAGCAGCGAGGCCAGGGGGGGTACAGATACGCAGTATTTT.

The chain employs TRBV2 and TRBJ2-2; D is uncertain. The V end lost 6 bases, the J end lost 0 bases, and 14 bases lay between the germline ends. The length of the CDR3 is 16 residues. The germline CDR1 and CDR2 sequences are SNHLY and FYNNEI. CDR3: CASSIYASANTGELFF. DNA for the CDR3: TGTGCCAGCAGCATTTATGCAAGCGCGAACACCGGGGAGCTGTTTTTT.

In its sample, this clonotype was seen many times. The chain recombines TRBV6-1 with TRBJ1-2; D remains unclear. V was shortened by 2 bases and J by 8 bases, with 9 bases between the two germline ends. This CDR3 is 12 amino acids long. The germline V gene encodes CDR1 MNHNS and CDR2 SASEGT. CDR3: CASSEQLYGYTF. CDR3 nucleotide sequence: TGTGCCAGCAGTGAACAGCTCTACGGCTACACCTTC.

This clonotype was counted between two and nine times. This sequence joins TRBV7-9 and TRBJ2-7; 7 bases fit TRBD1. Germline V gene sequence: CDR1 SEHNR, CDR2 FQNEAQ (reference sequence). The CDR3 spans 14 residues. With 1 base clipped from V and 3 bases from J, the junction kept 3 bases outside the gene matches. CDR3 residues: CASSLVTGVYEQYF. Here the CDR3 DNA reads TGTGCCAGCAGCTTAGTAACAGGGGTCTACGAGCAGTACTTC.

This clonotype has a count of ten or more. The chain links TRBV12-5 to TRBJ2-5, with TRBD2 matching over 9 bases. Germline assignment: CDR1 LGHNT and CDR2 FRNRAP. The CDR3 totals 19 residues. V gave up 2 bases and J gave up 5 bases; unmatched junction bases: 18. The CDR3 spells CASGLFLAAGGGSFETQYF. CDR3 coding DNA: TGTGCTAGTGGTTTGTTTCTCGCTGCGGGAGGGGGATCTTTTGAGACCCAGTACTTC.

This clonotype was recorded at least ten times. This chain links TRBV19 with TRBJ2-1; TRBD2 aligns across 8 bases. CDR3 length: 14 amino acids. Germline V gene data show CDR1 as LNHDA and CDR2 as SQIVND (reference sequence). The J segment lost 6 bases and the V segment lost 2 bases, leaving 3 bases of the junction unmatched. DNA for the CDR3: TGTGCCAGTAGTATAACCCGGGAGGGCAATGAGCAGTTCTTC. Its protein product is CASSITREGNEQFF.